The rows below give T cell receptor beta chains drawn from one sample of a study of OX40 agonist ivuxolimab in advanced cancers. Sequencing was performed with immunoSEQ multiplex PCR; in TCRdb, only in-frame clones are kept and a portion is missing. The data show tens of thousands of clones, with roughly 88% seen just once and around 0.33% held by the top ten. Here the sequenced sample was CD4+ or CD8+ T cells sorted from blood, taken in a trial of the OX40 agonist ivuxolimab. The receptors come from an adult with an advanced solid tumor such as melanoma, head and neck, liver or kidney cancer. Each CDR3 is given with its conserved first and last residue. A D gene is named only where the DNA matches it firmly. The size of a clone is reported for some rows only, either as once, few or many, or as a class for expanded clones.

D | J | size | V | CDR3 | DNA
TRBD1 | TRBJ1-1 | once | TRBV4-1 | CASSQDWDRLMNTEAFF | TGCGCCAGCAGCCAAGATTGGGACAGGCTAATGAACACTGAAGCTTTCTTT
. | TRBJ1-2 | . | TRBV6-5 | CASRAERNYGYTF | TGTGCCAGCAGGGCAGAAAGGAACTATGGCTACACCTTC
. | TRBJ1-4 | . | TRBV20-1 | CSAPENEKLFF | TGCAGTGCTCCGGAGAATGAAAAACTGTTTTTT
. | TRBJ2-1 | . | TRBV6-5 | CASSYSLDLPLFF | TGTGCCAGCAGTTACTCTCTCGACCTACCGTTGTTCTTC
. | TRBJ1-1 | once | TRBV5-4 | CASSLLEGTEAFF | TGTGCCAGCAGCTTGTTGGAAGGGACTGAAGCTTTCTTT
. | TRBJ1-5 | . | TRBV6-5 | CASSYSASSNQPQHF | TGTGCCAGCAGTTACTCGGCGTCGAGCAATCAGCCCCAGCATTTT
. | TRBJ2-1 | . | TRBV18 | CASSPGGSYNEQFF | TGTGCCAGCTCACCAGGGGGGTCCTACAATGAGCAGTTCTTC
TRBD2 | TRBJ2-1 | . | TRBV5-8 | CASMWAPGGNEQFF | TGTGCCAGCATGTGGGCCCCGGGAGGCAATGAGCAGTTCTTC
TRBD1 | TRBJ1-6 | . | TRBV7-9 | CASSSGDRGQSPLHF | TGTGCCAGCAGCTCTGGGGACAGGGGTCAATCACCCCTCCACTTT
. | TRBJ2-2 | once | TRBV5-1 | CASSRDSSTGELFF | TGCGCCAGCAGTCGAGACTCGAGCACCGGGGAGCTGTTTTTT
TRBD1 | TRBJ1-2 | . | TRBV28 | CASSLSPGQGYYGYTF | TGTGCCAGCAGTTTATCCCCCGGACAGGGCTACTATGGCTACACCTTC
TRBD1 | TRBJ1-4 | . | TRBV5-4 | CASRRGQGGTNEKLFF | TGTGCCAGCAGACGGGGACAGGGTGGAACTAATGAAAAACTGTTTTTT
. | TRBJ1-4 | once | TRBV25-1 | CASSRGVGEKLFF | TGTGCCAGCAGCCGGGGCGTAGGTGAAAAACTGTTTTTT
. | TRBJ2-3 | few | TRBV6-5 | CASSYDGTPDTQYF | TGTGCCAGCAGTTACGACGGTACACCAGATACGCAGTATTTT
TRBD1 | TRBJ2-5 | . | TRBV5-4 | CASSGDRQETQYF | TGTGCCAGCAGCGGGGACAGGCAAGAGACCCAGTACTTC
TRBD1 | TRBJ1-2 | . | TRBV28 | CASSLYDRGPITF | TGTGCCAGCAGTTTATATGACAGGGGGCCTATCACCTTC
. | TRBJ2-3 | . | TRBV5-1 | CASSLAEKNTDTQYF | TGCGCCAGCAGCTTGGCCGAGAAAAACACAGATACGCAGTATTTT
. | TRBJ2-1 | . | TRBV5-1 | CASSLLTSSGNEQFF | TGCGCCAGCAGCTTGTTAACTAGCAGCGGGAATGAGCAGTTCTTC
TRBD1 | TRBJ1-4 | . | TRBV6-1 | CASSDPGQGMEKLFF | TGTGCCAGCAGTGACCCGGGACAGGGAATGGAAAAACTGTTTTTT
. | TRBJ2-5 | . | TRBV5-1 | CASSLPQTGEGETQYF | TGCGCCAGCAGCTTGCCCCAGACAGGGGAGGGGGAGACCCAGTACTTC
TRBD1 | TRBJ1-6 | . | TRBV15 | CATKRGQGSYNSPLHF | TGTGCCACCAAAAGGGGACAGGGCTCCTATAATTCACCCCTCCACTTT
. | TRBJ1-1 | once | TRBV2 | CASTPERVNTEAFF | TGTGCCAGCACGCCGGAGAGGGTGAACACTGAAGCTTTCTTT
. | TRBJ2-7 | few | TRBV15 | CATSYGKGRAHEQYF | TGTGCCACGTCCTATGGGAAAGGCCGGGCCCACGAGCAGTACTTC
TRBD1 | TRBJ1-4 | . | TRBV6-6 | CASSYGQGGEKLFF | TGTGCCAGCAGTTATGGACAGGGAGGTGAAAAACTGTTTTTT